Described below is a single T cell receptor beta chain sequence and its context. No antigen is known for it. Using constant-segment primers, 5'RACE produced TCR alpha and TCR beta cDNA libraries carrying sample barcodes and UMIs. TCRdb reprocessed the 5' RACE reads via MiXCR and lists one record per CDR3 protein. Among under 300,000 distinct CDR3 sequences listed, more than 15% were seen once. The record originates from a study of T-cell memory formation after mild COVID-19. Study-wide results and caveats: Balance between CD4 and CD8 was seen in clones contracting day 15 to 85, and a CD4+ lean was seen in later expanders. That cross-reactive memory joined was suggested by some responding clones appearing in pre-infection memory. CD4+ clones that contracted lay mainly in CM and EM; CD8+ ones lay in EMRA.

Germline V lookup: CDR1 LGHNA, CDR2 YSLEER. This CDR3 is 18 amino acids long. V was trimmed by 0 bases and J by 0 bases, leaving 17 bases between them. This clonotype originated in a man aged 18 to 35 who had mild COVID-19 (a few samples of this study predate the infection). Cell type and time point are not known. The sequencing input was PBMCs or a T cell subset sorted from them (not recorded which). This sequence joins TRBV4-3 and TRBJ1-1; D is possibly TRBD1 (5 bases). The CDR3 loop is CASSQDRVKRGVNTEAFF. DNA of the CDR3: TGCGCCAGCAGCCAAGATCGGGTCAAGAGAGGGGTGAACACTGAAGCTTTCTTT.